The present T cell receptor (beta chain) was sequenced within a study of T cell clones after liver transplantation. Deletions cut 5 bases from V and 3 bases from J, with 10 bases between. The CDR3 spans 13 residues. The germline gives CDR1 SGHVS, CDR2 FNYEAQ. Some clones are missing from TCRdb's copy, which holds only in-frame ones; the method was immunoSEQ multiplex PCR. The profile shows some 80,000 clones, roughly 80% of them singletons. V and J are TRBV7-6 and TRBJ2-5, with no clear D. The material was CD4+ T cells from blood, obtained approximately 3.5 years after liver transplant. The TCR was taken from a human patient who received a liver transplant. Some T cells may be the graft donor's. The CDR3 nucleotides are TGTGCCAGCAGCCCAGTCCTGAAAGAGACCCAGTACTTC. Its translation: CASSPVLKETQYF.